Below, 16 T cell receptor beta chains from the same sample are listed, as sequenced in a study of PD-1 blockade in classical Hodgkin lymphoma. The patients all showed relapse after autologous stem cell transplantation, while their brentuximab vedotin exposure varied. Profiling relied on immunoSEQ multiplex PCR, and the TCRdb table lists in-frame clones only, not all of them. The sample contains 75,000 to 100,000 clones, approximately 88% of which appear only once. The sample consisted of peripheral blood mononuclear cells (PBMCs), taken at baseline. Receptors were obtained from a human donor with classical Hodgkin lymphoma.

This clone appeared once. The chain links TRBV10-3 to TRBJ2-7; 7 bases are shared with TRBD1. The CDR3 has 13 amino acids. V shed 6 bases and J 6 bases; nucleotides not matched to a gene: 8. Germline CDR1 ENHRY, CDR2 SYGVKD. The CDR3 reads CAISENTGAEQYF. The CDR3, as DNA: TGTGCCATCAGCGAGAATACAGGGGCCGAGCAGTACTTC.

This clone has ten or more counts. This chain uses TRBV10-1 with TRBJ2-7; D not certain. The germline V and J ends were trimmed by 4 bases and 2 bases, with 12 bases remaining between them. The CDR3 sequence is 14 residues long. Germline assignment: CDR1 WNHNN and CDR2 SYGVQD (reference sequence). The chain's CDR3 is CASSGRRPPYEQYF. CDR3 coding DNA: TGCGCCAGCAGTGGTCGCCGTCCTCCCTACGAGCAGTACTTC.

The CDR3 DNA reads TGTGCCTTTCCCCTAGCGGGACGGGGGTCCGGGGAGCTGTTTTTT. Protein product: CAFPLAGRGSGELFF. The rearrangement uses TRBV30 and TRBJ2-2; TRBD2 agrees at 9 bases. V was clipped by 7 bases and J by 6 bases; unmatched bases: 12. The CDR3 runs 15 residues. CDR1 GTSNPN and CDR2 SVGIG come from the germline V gene (reference sequence).

The table lists this clone with a count of one. This chain connects TRBV10-3 to TRBJ2-7; D is unresolved. The CDR3 is 16 residues long. Deletions cut 6 bases from V and 0 bases from J, with 18 bases between. The germline V gene encodes CDR1 ENHRY and CDR2 SYGVKD. This CDR3 is CAIRTGPEKNSYEQYF. The CDR3 DNA reads as TGTGCCATCAGGACCGGACCGGAGAAGAACTCCTACGAGCAGTACTTC.

J is TRBJ2-3 and V is TRBV6-6, with 9 bases identical to TRBD2. This CDR3 comprises 15 residues. Per germline, CDR1 MNHNY and CDR2 SVGAGI (reference sequence). Trimming removed 4 bases from V and 6 bases from J; junction bases left unmatched: 8. For the CDR3, the DNA is TGTGCCAGCAGTTCCCTCGGCGGGGGGGCGGATACGCAGTATTTT. This translates into CASSSLGGGADTQYF.

The rearrangement uses TRBV7-2 and TRBJ2-3; D gene ambiguous. The germline gives CDR1 SGHTA, CDR2 FQGNSA. This CDR3 has 16 residues. Trimming took 3 bases from V and 0 from J, leaving 13 bases between them. In DNA form, the CDR3 reads TGTGCCAGCAGCTTTTCAACGGACCCTAGCACAGATACGCAGTATTTT. Its translation is CASSFSTDPSTDTQYF.

V usage is TRBV19 and J usage is TRBJ2-5; 11 bases fit TRBD1. The CDR3 length is 15 residues. V trimming: 4 bases; J trimming: 5 bases; junction bases outside the gene matches: 6. The germline CDR1 and CDR2 sequences are LNHDA and SQIVND (reference sequence). CDR3 sequence (DNA): TGTGCCAGTAGTACCCGGACAGGGGGCCTGGAGACCCAGTACTTC. Translation gives CASSTRTGGLETQYF.

The genes are TRBV19 and TRBJ2-2; weak D call: TRBD1 (6 bases). The CDR3 has 15 amino acids. Per germline, CDR1 LNHDA and CDR2 SQIVND (reference sequence). With 3 bases removed from V and 0 bases from J, the gap between germline ends came to 8 bases. The CDR3, as DNA: TGTGCCAGTAGTATGGGGACATCGAACACCGGGGAGCTGTTTTTT. Translated, it gives CASSMGTSNTGELFF.

This clone was seen only once. V is TRBV19 and J is TRBJ1-2, with D perhaps matching TRBD1 (5 bases). Trimming removed 4 bases at V and 6 bases at J, with 9 bases between. The germline V gene has CDR1 LNHDA and CDR2 SQIVND (reference sequence). The CDR3 has 12 residues. The CDR3 coding sequence is TGTGCCAGTAGTAGAACCAGGGATGGCTACACCTTC. This translates into CASSRTRDGYTF.

The rearrangement uses TRBV5-1 and TRBJ2-7, with 7 bases matching TRBD2. The CDR3 runs to 14 residues. V was pared by 5 bases and J by 2 bases, with 7 bases of the junction left unmatched. Germline V gene sequence: CDR1 SGHRS, CDR2 YFSETQ. CDR3 DNA sequence: TGCGCCAGCAGAAGGGCTAGCGGAACCTACGAGCAGTACTTC. This translates into CASRRASGTYEQYF. The full variable domain, with the rest looked up from reference TRBV5-1 and TRBJ2-7, is KAGVTQTPRYLIKTRGQQVTLSCSPISGHRSVSWYQQTPGQGLQFLFEYFSETQRNKGNFPGRFSGRQFSNSRSEMNVSTLELGDSALYLCASRRASGTYEQYFGPGTRLTVT.

The rearrangement links TRBV7-2 to TRBJ2-1, with D tentatively TRBD1 (5 bases). CDR1 is SGHTA and CDR2 is FQGNSA in the germline V gene. CDR3 length equals 13 residues. With 5 bases removed from V and 10 bases from J, the gap between germline ends came to 15 bases. This CDR3 is CASSIGRGTEQFF. CDR3 nucleotides: TGTGCCAGCAGCATCGGAAGGGGAACGGAGCAGTTCTTC.

The rearrangement joins TRBV20-1 to TRBJ2-4; the match to TRBD2 covers 8 bases. Germline loops: CDR1 DFQATT, CDR2 SNEGSKA (reference sequence). V shed 8 bases and J 9 bases; nucleotides not matched to a gene: 6. This CDR3 is built from 11 residues. CDR3 sequence: CSPSGGGIQYF. CDR3 nucleotides: TGCAGTCCCTCCGGGGGGGGCATTCAGTACTTC.

CDR3 sequence reads: CASSFLRDRGYNTIYF. CDR3 sequence (DNA): TGTGCCAGCAGCTTCCTCCGGGACAGGGGGTACAACACCATATATTTT. The chain couples TRBV7-9 to TRBJ1-3, with TRBD1 matching over 11 bases. V gave up 3 bases and J gave up 7 bases; unmatched junction bases: 8. This CDR3 is 16 amino acids long. Per the germline V gene, CDR1 is SEHNR and CDR2 is FQNEAQ (reference sequence).

The CDR3 spells CASSAGPSYEQYF. In nucleotides, the CDR3 is TGTGCCAGCAGCGCCGGACCTTCGTACGAGCAGTACTTC. The rearrangement uses TRBV5-6 and TRBJ2-7; D unclear. Germline CDR1 is SGHDT and CDR2 is YYEEEE. V shed 4 bases and J shed 4 bases, with 12 bases lying between them. The CDR3 has 13 residues.

The CDR3 sequence is CASSNRQRGLSNEQFF. CDR3 DNA sequence: TGTGCCAGTAGTAATCGACAAAGGGGGCTCTCCAATGAGCAGTTCTTC. The chain joins TRBV19 to TRBJ2-1; 7 bases fit TRBD1. Germline trimming cut 4 bases from V and 6 bases from J; bases unmatched to any gene: 12. CDR1 LNHDA and CDR2 SQIVND come from the germline V gene (reference sequence). The CDR3 is made up of 16 amino acids. Based on the CDR3 plus reference TRBV19 and TRBJ2-1, the full variable domain is DGGITQSPKYLFRKEGQNVTLSCEQNLNHDAMYWYRQDPGQGLRLIYYSQIVNDFQKGDIAEGYSVSREKKESFPLTVTSAQKNPTAFYLCASSNRQRGLSNEQFFGPGTRLTVL.

The chain joins TRBV5-6 to TRBJ2-7; D might be TRBD2 (6 bases). The CDR3 covers 14 residues. Germline CDR1 reads SGHDT; CDR2 reads YYEEEE. V was shortened by 3 bases and J by 3 bases, with 13 bases between the two germline ends. CDR3 sequence: CASSSTGVNYEQYF. Here the CDR3 DNA reads TGTGCCAGCAGCTCGACGGGGGTAAACTACGAGCAGTACTTC.